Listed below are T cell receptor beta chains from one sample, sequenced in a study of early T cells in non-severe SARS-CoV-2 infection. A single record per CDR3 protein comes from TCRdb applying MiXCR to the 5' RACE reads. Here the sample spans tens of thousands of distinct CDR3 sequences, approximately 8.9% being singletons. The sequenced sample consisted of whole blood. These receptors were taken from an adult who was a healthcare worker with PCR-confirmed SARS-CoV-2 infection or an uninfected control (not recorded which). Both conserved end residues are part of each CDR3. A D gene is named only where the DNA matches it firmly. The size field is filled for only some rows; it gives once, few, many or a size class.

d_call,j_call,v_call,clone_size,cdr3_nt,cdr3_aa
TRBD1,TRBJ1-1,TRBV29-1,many,TGCAGCGTCAGGGGGGTGAACACTGAAGCTTTCTTT,CSVRGVNTEAFF
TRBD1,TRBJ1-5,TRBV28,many,TGTGCCATTACATCCGGGACAGCACAGCCCCAGCATTTT,CAITSGTAQPQHF
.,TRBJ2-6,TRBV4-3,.,TGCGCCAGCAGCCAAGCGGCCGGAGGGGGCCTCTCTGGGGCCAACGTCCTGACTTTC,CASSQAAGGGLSGANVLTF
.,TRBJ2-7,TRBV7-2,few,TGTGCCAGCAGCTTAGAACCTACTTACGAGCAGTACTTC,CASSLEPTYEQYF
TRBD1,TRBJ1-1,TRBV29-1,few,TGCAGCGTCGTGGACAGGGGTTCCACTGAAGCTTTCTTT,CSVVDRGSTEAFF
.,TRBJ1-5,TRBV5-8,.,TGTGCCAGCAGCTTGGTCTGGAATCAGCCCCAGCATTTT,CASSLVWNQPQHF
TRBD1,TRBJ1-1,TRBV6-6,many,TGTGCCAGCAGTTACGGGACAGACGTAATGAACACTGAAGCTTTCTTT,CASSYGTDVMNTEAFF
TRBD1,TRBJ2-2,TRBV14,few,TGTGCCAGCAGCCAAGAATTAATGGGGACAGGGGTTGTCACCGGGGAGCTGTTTTTT,CASSQELMGTGVVTGELFF
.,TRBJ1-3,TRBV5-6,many,TGTGCCAGCAGCTCTGGGATCCGAGGAAACACCATATATTTT,CASSSGIRGNTIYF
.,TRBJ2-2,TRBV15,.,TGTGCCACCAGCAGTTTGAGAGTGCGGGCAACCGGGGAGCTGTTTTTT,CATSSLRVRATGELFF
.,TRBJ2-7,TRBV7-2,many,TGTGCCAGCAGCCTCACTCGGTACGAGCAGTACTTC,CASSLTRYEQYF
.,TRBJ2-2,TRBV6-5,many,TGTGCCAGCGGCCGAGCAGGGACGAACACCGGGGAGCTGTTTTTT,CASGRAGTNTGELFF
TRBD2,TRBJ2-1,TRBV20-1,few,TGCAGTGCTAGAGAGATGACTAGCCATGACAATGAGCAGTTCTTC,CSAREMTSHDNEQFF
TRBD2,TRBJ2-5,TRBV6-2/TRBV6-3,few,TGTGCCAGCAATCGGGGGGGGTACCAAGAGACCCAGTACTTC,CASNRGGYQETQYF
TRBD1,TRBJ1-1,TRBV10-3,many,TGTGCCATCAGTGGGGACAGTTGGGGCATGAACACTGAAGCTTTCTTT,CAISGDSWGMNTEAFF
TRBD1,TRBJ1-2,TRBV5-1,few,TGCGCCAGCAGCCGGGGTACACCGGGACAGGATTATTTGGGCTACACCTTC,CASSRGTPGQDYLGYTF
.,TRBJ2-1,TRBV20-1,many,TGCAGTGCTCCACCACAGGGGGGGAATGAGCAGTTCTTC,CSAPPQGGNEQFF
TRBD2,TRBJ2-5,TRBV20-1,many,TGCAGTGCTACCGACGGTGGGGGGGTCCAAGAGACCCAGTACTTC,CSATDGGGVQETQYF
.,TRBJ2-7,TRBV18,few,TGTGCCAGCTCGGAAGTCCCCGGGGCCGGACTGGGGGTCTTC,CASSEVPGAGLGVF
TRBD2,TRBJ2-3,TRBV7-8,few,TGTGCCAGCAGCCGCCCCCTCGCTAGCGGGGGGGCCCATACGCAGTATTTT,CASSRPLASGGAHTQYF